Many counts were recorded for the clone carrying this TCR beta chain. Its specificity is unknown. As diagnostic evidence, clinical symptoms, serum thyroxine, TRAb, thyroid ultrasound and orbital computed tomography were relied upon. This sample is part of a study of Graves' ophthalmopathy and Graves' hyperthyroidism. V was clipped by 5 bases and J by 4 bases, with 9 bases between them. The germline gives CDR1 ENHRY, CDR2 SYGVKD. CDR3 length: 12 residues. Amplification of the TCR beta CDR3 regions used RNA transcripts (as template). Second-round multiplex PCR came after first-round RT-PCR with HTBI primers. TCRdb fed the multiplex PCR reads into MiXCR, producing one record per CDR3 protein. This table has approximately 700,000 distinct CDR3 sequences, around 40% appearing once. Whole-study results and caveats: Blood contained most expanded thyroid clonotypes exceeding 0.001 frequency. It was with around 67% sensitivity and 72.22% specificity that the model predicted ophthalmopathy progression.

The material sequenced was peripheral blood. The chain is built from TRBV10-3 and TRBJ2-7; no clear D gene. This receptor was taken from an adult man with Graves' ophthalmopathy. Written as DNA, the CDR3 is TGTGCCATCAGTCAGAACCGGTACGAGCAGTACTTC. This sequence encodes CAISQNRYEQYF.